The 19 T cell receptor beta chains listed next were all sequenced from one sample in a study of monozygotic twins with inflammatory bowel disease. TCRdb reanalyzed the 5' RACE reads and collapses them to one entry per CDR3 protein, without DNA. This sample's clone table lists more than 95,000 distinct CDR3 sequences. Input material: blood. The receptors here all came from a human donor with ulcerative colitis or Crohn's disease, or a healthy co-twin of an affected twin (not recorded which).

V is TRBV7-2 and J is TRBJ2-3; as DNA is missing, the TRBD2 call by TCRdb cannot be tested. CDR3 size: 16 residues. Per the germline V gene, CDR1 is SGHTA and CDR2 is FQGNSA. CDR3 protein: CASSLGASGSKNTQYF.

This chain links TRBV7-2 with TRBJ2-7; TCRdb's D call of TRBD2 is untestable without DNA. The CDR3 covers 17 residues. Germline CDR1 is SGHTA and CDR2 is FQGNSA. CDR3 sequence: CASSLPNAGGSFYEQYF.

The chain has TRBV5-1 and TRBJ2-6. From germline, CDR1 is SGHRS and CDR2 YFSETQ. CDR3 length equals 16 residues. This CDR3 reads CASSIAGNSGANVLTF.

The chain joins TRBV28 to TRBJ2-3; the D call of TRBD1 rests on TCRdb alone, since no DNA is present to check it. The germline CDR1 and CDR2 sequences are MDHEN and SYDVKM. This CDR3 region has 14 residues. Here the CDR3 reads CASTAGRGTDTQYF.

The chain couples TRBV19 to TRBJ2-5; TCRdb outputs TRBD2, but without DNA this stays unchecked. Germline V gene lookup returns CDR1 LNHDA and CDR2 SQIVND (reference sequence). The CDR3 is made up of 15 amino acids. The CDR3 loop reads CASSISSGPRGTQYF.

The chain uses TRBV7-9 and TRBJ1-2; TCRdb outputs TRBD1, but without DNA this stays unchecked. CDR1 is SEHNR and CDR2 is FQNEAQ in the germline V gene (reference sequence). The length of the CDR3 is 14 residues. This CDR3 reads CASSLDPRIGGYTF.

This chain uses TRBV20-1 with TRBJ1-2; TCRdb designates TRBD1, a call that cannot be tested without DNA. This CDR3 region has 12 residues. Germline values: CDR1 DFQATT, CDR2 SNEGSKA (reference sequence). CDR3 in amino acids: CSASGTLYGYTF.

The rearrangement links TRBV6-2 or TRBV6-3 to TRBJ2-1; the D call of TRBD2 rests on TCRdb alone, since no DNA is present to check it. The CDR3 spans 18 residues. Germline V lookup: CDR1 MNHEY, CDR2 SVGEGT. The CDR3 region is CASSYRAGGSSSYNEQFF.

This chain's CDR3 is CSAGGLGYSNQPQHF. The chain carries TRBV20-1 and TRBJ1-5. This CDR3 region has 15 residues. Looked up from germline, CDR1 is DFQATT and CDR2 is SNEGSKA (reference sequence).

The chain links TRBV7-8 to TRBJ2-1; absent DNA, TCRdb's TRBD2 call cannot be checked. CDR1 and CDR2 (germline): SGHVS, FQNEAQ. This CDR3 is built from 17 residues. CDR3 sequence reads: CASRSSSGGLSYNEQFF.

This chain links TRBV3-1 with TRBJ2-2; TCRdb gives TRBD1 as the D gene, but with no DNA this cannot be confirmed. Looked up from germline, CDR1 is LGHDT and CDR2 is YNNKEL (reference sequence). This CDR3 has 17 amino acids. This chain's CDR3 is CASSRDRYSGNTGELFF. Supplemented by reference TRBV3-1 and TRBJ2-2, the full variable domain reads DTAVSQTPKYLVTQMGNDKSIKCEQNLGHDTMYWYKQDSKKFLKIMFSYNNKELIINETVPNRFSPKSPDKAHLNLHINSLELGDSAVYFCASSRDRYSGNTGELFFGEGSRLTVL.

CDR3: CASSQGINGNYEQYF. The chain has TRBV4-1 and TRBJ2-7. This CDR3 is 15 amino acids long. Germline V gene data show CDR1 as MGHRA and CDR2 as YSYEKL.

V and J are TRBV18 and TRBJ1-1. Germline V gene lookup returns CDR1 KGHSH and CDR2 LQKENI. CDR3 length equals 14 residues. CDR3 protein: CASSRDQSNTEAFF. The whole variable domain, remainder taken from reference TRBV18 and TRBJ1-1, is NAGVMQNPRHLVRRRGQEARLRCSPMKGHSHVYWYRQLPEEGLKFMVYLQKENIIDESGMPKERFSAEFPKEGPSILRIQQVVRGDSAAYFCASSRDQSNTEAFFGQGTRLTVV.

This chain joins TRBV20-1 and TRBJ1-6; TCRdb gives TRBD1 as the D gene, but with no DNA this cannot be confirmed. This CDR3 region has 15 residues. From germline, CDR1 is DFQATT and CDR2 SNEGSKA (reference sequence). The CDR3 reads CSANPGEISNSPLHF.

The rearrangement uses TRBV20-1 and TRBJ1-1; lacking DNA, the TRBD1 call made by TCRdb goes unchecked. The CDR3 is 13 residues long. CDR1 and CDR2 (germline): DFQATT, SNEGSKA (reference sequence). The CDR3 sequence is CSAGGTGNTEAFF.

The V call is TRBV5-1, the J call TRBJ2-2. CDR1 is SGHRS, CDR2 YFSETQ, per germline. The CDR3 loop spans 15 amino acids. Here the CDR3 reads CASSLGTSNTGELFF.

The chain joins TRBV5-1 to TRBJ2-3; lacking DNA, the TRBD1 call made by TCRdb goes unchecked. CDR1 is SGHRS and CDR2 is YFSETQ in the germline V gene. The CDR3 has 14 residues. This chain's CDR3 is CASSLGTATDTQYF. Looking up the rest from reference TRBV5-1 and TRBJ2-3 gives the full variable domain: KAGVTQTPRYLIKTRGQQVTLSCSPISGHRSVSWYQQTPGQGLQFLFEYFSETQRNKGNFPGRFSGRQFSNSRSEMNVSTLELGDSALYLCASSLGTATDTQYFGPGTRLTVL.

This chain links TRBV11-2 with TRBJ2-3; the D gene TCRdb calls, TRBD2, cannot be checked with no DNA. The germline V gene encodes CDR1 SGHAT and CDR2 FQNNGV. The CDR3 totals 16 residues. The chain's CDR3 is CASSLVMAGIADTQYF.

This rearrangement joins TRBV7-2 to TRBJ2-1; TCRdb outputs TRBD1, but without DNA this stays unchecked. Germline values: CDR1 SGHTA, CDR2 FQGNSA. The CDR3 is 13 amino acids. The CDR3 loop is CASSLAGRNEQFF.